This TCR beta chain emerged from a study of cytomegalovirus exposure and HLA in healthy donors. Study-wide results and caveats: Prediction of most subjects' HLA-A and HLA-B alleles by TCR beta sequences was reportedly accurate. Several of the most significant clusters appeared, in a later analysis, to be linked to common viral pathogens.

Use of 60 Vbeta and 13 Jbeta primers characterized the PCR. Clones were read by immunoSEQ multiplex PCR, and TCRdb kept only the in-frame ones, dropping some. The table lists approximately 130,000 clones, roughly 82% of them singletons. The CDR3 is 12 residues long. Germline V gene sequence: CDR1 SGHVS, CDR2 FNYEAQ. V was shortened by 5 bases and J by 3 bases, with 8 bases between the two germline ends. As regards this clone: Its antigen remains unknown.

This sequence was found in a middle-aged woman in good health and CMV-seropositive. Sample: PBMCs. The chain links TRBV7-6 to TRBJ2-7, with D maybe TRBD2 (5 bases). Here the CDR3 reads CASSEGLYEQYF. DNA for the CDR3: TGTGCCAGCAGCGAGGGTCTCTACGAGCAGTACTTC.